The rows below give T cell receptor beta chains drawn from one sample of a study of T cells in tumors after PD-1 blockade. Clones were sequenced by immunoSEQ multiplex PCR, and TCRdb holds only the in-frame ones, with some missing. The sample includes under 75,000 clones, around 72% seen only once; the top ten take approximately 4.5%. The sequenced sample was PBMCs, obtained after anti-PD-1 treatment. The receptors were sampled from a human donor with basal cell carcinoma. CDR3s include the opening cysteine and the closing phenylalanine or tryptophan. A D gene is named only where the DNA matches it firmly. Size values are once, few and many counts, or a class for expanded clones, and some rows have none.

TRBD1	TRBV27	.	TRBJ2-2	CASTPGGWVDTGELFF	TGTGCCAGCACCCCAGGGGGATGGGTGGACACCGGGGAGCTGTTTTTT
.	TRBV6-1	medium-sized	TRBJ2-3	CASSDILAGGGGTDTQYF	TGTGCCAGCAGTGACATACTAGCAGGAGGTGGTGGCACAGATACGCAGTATTTT
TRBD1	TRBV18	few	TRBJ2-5	CASLRTGDETQYF	TGTGCCAGCTTACGGACAGGGGATGAGACCCAGTACTTC
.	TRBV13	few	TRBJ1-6	CASRRDRGVLHF	TGTGCCAGCAGAAGGGATCGAGGGGTCCTCCACTTT
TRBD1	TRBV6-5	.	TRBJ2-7	CASSYSRQGVSEQYF	TGTGCCAGCAGTTACTCCCGACAGGGGGTGAGTGAGCAGTACTTC
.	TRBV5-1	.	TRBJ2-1	CASSADTTGTYNEQFF	TGCGCCAGCAGCGCTGATACGACAGGGACTTACAATGAGCAGTTCTTC
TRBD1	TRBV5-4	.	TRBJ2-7	CASSDSGTAKVQYF	TGTGCCAGCAGCGACTCCGGGACAGCCAAGGTGCAGTACTTC
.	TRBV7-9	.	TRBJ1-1	CASAPRAVGTEAFF	TGTGCCAGCGCCCCCCGCGCGGTCGGCACTGAAGCTTTCTTT
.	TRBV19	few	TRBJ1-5	CASSIDLDTQPQHF	TGTGCCAGTAGTATAGACCTTGACACTCAGCCCCAGCATTTT
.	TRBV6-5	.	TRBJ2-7	CASTPGRVDEQYF	TGTGCCAGCACCCCGGGAAGGGTCGACGAGCAGTACTTC
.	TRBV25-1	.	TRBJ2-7	CASSELGSPYEQYF	TGTGCCAGCAGTGAATTGGGCAGCCCCTACGAGCAGTACTTC
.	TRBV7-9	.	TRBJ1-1	CASSLEVKGGPSNTEAFF	TGTGCCAGCAGCTTAGAAGTTAAGGGGGGGCCCTCGAACACTGAAGCTTTCTTT
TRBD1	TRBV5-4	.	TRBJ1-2	CASSFGTESYGYTF	TGTGCCAGCAGCTTTGGGACAGAAAGCTATGGCTACACCTTC
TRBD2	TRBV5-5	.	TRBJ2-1	CASSLAGGQVF	TGTGCCAGCAGCTTAGCGGGGGGGCAGGTCTTC
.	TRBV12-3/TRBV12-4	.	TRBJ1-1	CASSWGPTEAFF	TGTGCCAGCAGTTGGGGCCCTACAGAAGCTTTCTTT
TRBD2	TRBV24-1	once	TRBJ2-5	CATSDPGGAGETQYF	TGTGCCACCAGTGATCCCGGGGGGGCGGGAGAGACCCAGTACTTC
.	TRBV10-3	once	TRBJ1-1	CAISDWGGGPEAFF	TGTGCCATCAGTGATTGGGGGGGCGGCCCTGAAGCTTTCTTT
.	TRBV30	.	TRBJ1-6	CAWSEDRNSPLHF	TGTGCCTGGAGTGAGGACAGAAATTCACCCCTCCACTTT
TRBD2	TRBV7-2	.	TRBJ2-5	CASSYPSGGIKETQYF	TGTGCCAGCAGCTACCCTAGCGGGGGGATCAAAGAGACCCAGTACTTC
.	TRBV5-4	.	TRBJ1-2	CASSPGGTGINYGYTF	TGTGCCAGCAGCCCTGGGGGGACGGGGATAAACTATGGCTACACCTTC
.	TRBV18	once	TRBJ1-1	CASSPTGRSTEAFF	TGTGCCAGCTCACCGACGGGAAGGAGCACTGAAGCTTTCTTT
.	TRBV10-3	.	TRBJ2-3	CAISGGDPTDTQYF	TGTGCCATCAGTGGGGGGGACCCCACAGATACGCAGTATTTT
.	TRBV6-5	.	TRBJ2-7	CASSSLAFPYEQYF	TGTGCCAGCAGTTCATTAGCGTTCCCCTACGAGCAGTACTTC
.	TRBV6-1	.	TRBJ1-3	CASSETHSGNTIHF	TGTGCCAGCAGTGAGACCCACTCTGGAAACACCATACATTTT
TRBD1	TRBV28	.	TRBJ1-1	CASRSGQRNTEAFF	TGTGCCAGCAGATCGGGACAGAGGAACACTGAAGCTTTCTTT
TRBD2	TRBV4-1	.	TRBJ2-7	CASSQVERGASYEQYF	TGCGCCAGCAGCCAAGTGGAGCGGGGGGCCTCCTACGAGCAGTACTTC
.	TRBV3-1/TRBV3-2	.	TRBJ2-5	CASSHRAVRETQYF	TGTGCCAGCAGCCATAGGGCAGTCCGAGAGACCCAGTACTTC
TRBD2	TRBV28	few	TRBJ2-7	CASSFPAGGLRGEQYF	TGTGCCAGCAGTTTTCCAGCGGGGGGGCTTCGGGGCGAGCAGTACTTC
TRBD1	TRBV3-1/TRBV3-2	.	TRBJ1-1	CASSLTSTGDMNTEAFF	TGTGCCAGCAGCCTAACCTCGACAGGGGACATGAACACTGAAGCTTTCTTT
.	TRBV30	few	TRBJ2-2	CGANTGELFF	TGTGGCGCGAACACCGGGGAGCTGTTTTTT
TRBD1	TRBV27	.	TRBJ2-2	CASSPVRTGSPTGELFF	TGTGCCAGCAGTCCCGTTCGGACAGGGTCCCCCACCGGGGAGCTGTTTTTT
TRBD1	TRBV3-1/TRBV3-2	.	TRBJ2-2	CASRYSTGRGGELFF	TGTGCCAGCAGGTACTCGACAGGGCGAGGCGGGGAGCTGTTTTTT
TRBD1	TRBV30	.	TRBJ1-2	CAGNLGDRGPLNYGYTF	TGTGCCGGAAACCTAGGGGACAGGGGGCCCCTTAACTATGGCTACACCTTC
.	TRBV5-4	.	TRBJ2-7	CASSLSSSLFSEQYF	TGTGCCAGCAGCTTGAGCTCGTCGCTATTTTCGGAGCAGTACTTC
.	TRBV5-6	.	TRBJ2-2	CASSLGRGSNTGELFF	TGTGCCAGCAGCTTGGGTAGAGGGTCGAACACCGGGGAGCTGTTTTTT
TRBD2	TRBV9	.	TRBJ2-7	CASSSRGKKAGASYEQYF	TGTGCCAGCAGCTCAAGGGGGAAAAAAGCGGGAGCCTCCTACGAGCAGTACTTC
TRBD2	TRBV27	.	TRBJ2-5	CASSLFGRGGVWTQYF	TGTGCCAGCAGTTTATTTGGTCGGGGAGGGGTGTGGACCCAGTACTTC
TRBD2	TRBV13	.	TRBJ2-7	CASSFPQRGQGEQYF	TGTGCCAGCAGCTTCCCTCAGCGGGGCCAGGGAGAGCAGTACTTC
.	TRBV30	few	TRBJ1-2	CAWRHHTNYGYTF	TGTGCCTGGAGACATCACACTAACTATGGCTACACCTTC
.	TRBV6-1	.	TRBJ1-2	CASSETGYGYTF	TGTGCCAGCAGTGAGACAGGCTATGGCTACACCTTC
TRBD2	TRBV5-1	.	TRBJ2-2	CASRSSGGAHGELFF	TGCGCCAGCAGGAGTAGCGGGGGGGCCCACGGGGAGCTGTTTTTT
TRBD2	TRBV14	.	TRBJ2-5	CASSPRTSGGAKETQYF	TGTGCCAGCAGCCCCCGGACTAGCGGGGGGGCTAAAGAGACCCAGTACTTC
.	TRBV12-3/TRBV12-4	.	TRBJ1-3	CASNRDLGNTIYF	TGTGCCAGCAACCGGGACCTTGGAAACACCATATATTTT
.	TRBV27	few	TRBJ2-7	CASSPRTTHGSYEQYF	TGTGCCAGCAGTCCTAGGACAACCCACGGTTCCTACGAGCAGTACTTC
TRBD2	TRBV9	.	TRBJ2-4	CASSVAPAGVAKNIQYF	TGTGCCAGCAGCGTAGCCCCGGCGGGGGTGGCCAAAAACATTCAGTACTTC
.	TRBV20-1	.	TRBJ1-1	CSASDVYTEAFF	TGCAGTGCTAGTGACGTGTACACTGAAGCTTTCTTT
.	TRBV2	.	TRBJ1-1	CASLRGREITEAFF	TGTGCCAGCTTAAGGGGCAGGGAGATCACTGAAGCTTTCTTT
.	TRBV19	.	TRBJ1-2	CASSISGVDGYTF	TGTGCCAGTAGTATCTCGGGGGTAGATGGCTACACCTTC
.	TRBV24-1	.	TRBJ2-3	CATSDTRGTDTQYF	TGTGCCACCAGTGATACGAGGGGAACAGATACGCAGTATTTT
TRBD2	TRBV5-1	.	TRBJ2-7	CANPMGRGGYEQYF	TGCGCCAACCCCATGGGACGGGGGGGCTATGAGCAGTACTTC
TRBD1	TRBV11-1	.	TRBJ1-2	CASSLGDSPGNGYTF	TGTGCCAGCAGCTTAGGGGACAGCCCCGGAAATGGCTACACCTTC
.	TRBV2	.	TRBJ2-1	CASQGQTYNEQFF	TGTGCCAGCCAAGGACAGACTTACAATGAGCAGTTCTTC
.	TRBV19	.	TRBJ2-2	CASSTRTGPSNTGELFF	TGTGCCAGTAGTACCCGGACGGGACCTTCGAACACCGGGGAGCTGTTTTTT